These 25 T cell receptor beta chains were sequenced from one sample in a study of Ad26.COV2.S vaccination and SARS-CoV-2 variants. Treatment specified: about 20 received Ad26.COV2.S at low or high dose, single or two shots; 5 received placebo; per-sample allocation not given. Sampling was done on day 63 after the first vaccine or placebo injection. TCRdb's copy holds only in-frame clones and misses some; the assay was immunoSEQ multiplex PCR. The sample lists about 470,000 clones; around 90% were seen once. Material: peripheral blood, obtained in a trial of Ad26.COV2.S vaccine versus placebo. The origin of the receptors is a person between 18 and 65 years old who received the Ad26.COV2.S COVID-19 vaccine or a placebo.

The chain uses TRBV5-1 and TRBJ2-1; D gene uncertain. Germline CDR1 SGHRS, CDR2 YFSETQ. V was pared by 0 bases and J by 6 bases, with 4 bases between. The CDR3 sequence is 12 residues long. CDR3 DNA: TGCGCCAGCAGCTTGGTTCGCAATGAGCAGTTCTTC. Translation: CASSLVRNEQFF. The full variable domain, completed using reference TRBV5-1 and TRBJ2-1, is KAGVTQTPRYLIKTRGQQVTLSCSPISGHRSVSWYQQTPGQGLQFLFEYFSETQRNKGNFPGRFSGRQFSNSRSEMNVSTLELGDSALYLCASSLVRNEQFFGPGTRLTVL.

The rearrangement uses TRBV6-2 or TRBV6-3 and TRBJ2-7, with 10 bases identical to TRBD2. V shed 5 bases and J 2 bases; nucleotides not matched to a gene: 6. The germline gives CDR1 MNHEY, CDR2 SVGEGT. The CDR3 has 15 amino acids. CDR3 sequence reads: CASSRLAGAPYEQYF. The DNA for the CDR3 is TGTGCCAGCAGTCGTCTAGCGGGAGCACCCTACGAGCAGTACTTC.

The genes are TRBV30 and TRBJ1-5; 8 nucleotides line up with TRBD1. The CDR3 totals 15 residues. CDR1 and CDR2 from the germline V gene are GTSNPN and SVGIG (reference sequence). Losses at the gene ends were 1 base for V and 2 bases for J; bases not matched to a gene: 4. DNA for the CDR3: TGTGCCTGGAGTGCGACAGGGGTAGGCAATCAGCCCCAGCATTTT. Its protein product is CAWSATGVGNQPQHF.

The chain has TRBV4-3 and TRBJ2-2; unclear D gene. Germline V lookup: CDR1 LGHNA, CDR2 YSLEER. CDR3 length equals 15 residues. The V gene lost 1 base and the J gene lost 3 bases, with 9 bases spanning the gap. The DNA for the CDR3 is TGCGCCAGCAGCCAAGTGGAGACACACACCGGGGAGCTGTTTTTT. It is translated as CASSQVETHTGELFF.

This rearrangement joins TRBV11-1 to TRBJ2-7; D not certain. Germline V gives CDR1 SGHAT, CDR2 FQDESV (reference sequence). Trimming stripped 0 bases from V and 6 bases from J, with 15 bases between. The CDR3 runs to 15 residues. The CDR3 DNA reads as TGTGCCAGCAGCTTAGCGAGGCGATCACCTTCCGAGCAGTACTTC. Its translation is CASSLARRSPSEQYF.

This clone has only a few counts. V usage is TRBV28 and J usage is TRBJ2-7; 10 bases fit TRBD2. This CDR3 is built from 16 residues. The ends lost 1 base at V and 5 bases at J; junction bases unmatched: 8. Germline V gene sequence: CDR1 MDHEN, CDR2 SYDVKM. The CDR3: CASSLLIAGGIHEQYF. The CDR3 coding sequence is TGTGCCAGCAGTTTATTAATAGCGGGAGGTATCCACGAGCAGTACTTC.

V gene TRBV7-9 combines with J gene TRBJ2-7; TRBD1 matches at 9 bases. There are 14 residues in the CDR3. V lost 5 bases, J lost 6 bases, and 8 bases stayed unmatched. Germline assignment: CDR1 SEHNR and CDR2 FQNEAQ (reference sequence). The CDR3 region has the DNA TGTGCCAGCAGCGCACCGGGACAGGGAGGCGAGCAGTACTTC. As protein: CASSAPGQGGEQYF.

The V gene is TRBV30, the J gene TRBJ2-7; 8 nucleotides agree with TRBD1. Germline V lookup: CDR1 GTSNPN, CDR2 SVGIG (reference sequence). J was trimmed by 7 bases and V by 3 bases; bases with no gene match: 14. The CDR3 runs to 15 residues. The CDR3 sequence: CAWSKTGTGLSEQYF. The CDR3 nucleotides are TGTGCCTGGAGCAAAACCGGGACAGGTCTGAGTGAGCAGTACTTC.

The gene calls are TRBV29-1 and TRBJ1-4, with D perhaps matching TRBD1 (6 bases). Per the germline V gene, CDR1 is SQVTM and CDR2 is ANQGSEA. Deletions cut 7 bases from V and 8 bases from J, with 20 bases between. The CDR3 contains 14 residues. DNA of the CDR3: TGCAGCGCCGACCCAGGCAGGGGAGACGAAAAACTGTTTTTT. It translates to CSADPGRGDEKLFF.

As for this clone: Other DNA sequences in the sample encode the same CDR3. This chain joins TRBV27 and TRBJ2-7; the match to TRBD2 covers 12 bases. The germline V gene encodes CDR1 MNHEY and CDR2 SMNVEV (reference sequence). V lost 6 bases and J lost 3; bases outside the gene matches: 0. The CDR3 has 13 residues. The CDR3 nucleotides read TGTGCCAGCAGACTAGCGGGAGGCTACGAGCAGTACTTC. Encoded protein: CASRLAGGYEQYF.

Written as DNA, the CDR3 is TGTGCCAGCAGCCCCCGGAGGGAGGGGACCCAGTACTTC. It codes for CASSPRREGTQYF. The rearrangement joins TRBV5-4 to TRBJ2-5; 7 nucleotides align to TRBD2. Germline V gene lookup returns CDR1 SGHNT and CDR2 YYREEE (reference sequence). The V segment lost 4 bases and the J segment 7 bases; nucleotides outside the gene matches: 7. This CDR3 contains 13 residues.

The V and J genes are TRBV28 and TRBJ1-4; 7 positions agree with TRBD1. CDR3 length: 15 amino acids. Germline V gene data show CDR1 as MDHEN and CDR2 as SYDVKM. Trimming removed 1 base from V and 3 bases from J; junction bases left unmatched: 2. The CDR3 bases are TGTGCCAGCAGTTTATCCGGGACAGCTAATGAAAAACTGTTTTTT. Protein: CASSLSGTANEKLFF.

The CDR3 DNA reads TGTGCCAGCAGCCCAGGTATATTATCATCCTACGAGCAGTACTTC. Translated: CASSPGILSSYEQYF. This chain joins TRBV5-4 and TRBJ2-7, with no clear D. Germline lookup yields CDR1 SGHNT and CDR2 YYREEE (reference sequence). Trimming removed 4 bases at V and 1 base at J, with 15 bases between. The CDR3 is made up of 15 amino acids. Together with reference TRBV5-4 and TRBJ2-7, the CDR3 gives the full variable domain: ETGVTQSPTHLIKTRGQQVTLRCSSQSGHNTVSWYQQALGQGPQFIFQYYREEENGRGNFPPRFSGLQFPNYSSELNVNALELDDSALYLCASSPGILSSYEQYFGPGTRLTVT.

The chain recombines TRBV19 with TRBJ1-1; D gene uncertain. Trimming removed 1 base at V and 6 bases at J, with 6 bases between. Germline CDR1 LNHDA, CDR2 SQIVND (reference sequence). CDR3 length equals 12 residues. The CDR3 region is CASSIGGPEAFF. DNA of the CDR3: TGTGCCAGTAGTATAGGTGGCCCTGAAGCTTTCTTT.

V is TRBV5-4 and J is TRBJ2-1; 7 bases are shared with TRBD2. The germline CDR1 and CDR2 sequences are SGHNT and YYREEE (reference sequence). The CDR3 contains 17 residues. V lost 4 bases, J lost 0 bases, and 10 bases stayed unmatched. This chain's CDR3 is CASSGTSSGSSYNEQFF. The CDR3, as DNA: TGTGCCAGCAGCGGAACCTCTAGCGGTAGCTCCTACAATGAGCAGTTCTTC.

The DNA for the CDR3 is TGTGCCAGCATGGGGGATTCGGGAAACACCATATATTTT. Residues: CASMGDSGNTIYF. This chain uses TRBV2 with TRBJ1-3; maybe TRBD1 (5 bases). CDR3 length: 13 residues. V was cut by 7 bases and J by 4 bases, with 11 bases left in between. CDR1 and CDR2 (germline): SNHLY, FYNNEI.

The rearrangement uses TRBV7-6 and TRBJ2-7; 8 nucleotides line up with TRBD2. The length of the CDR3 is 16 residues. Germline V gene data show CDR1 as SGHVS and CDR2 as FNYEAQ. Trimming at V came to 4 bases and at J to 0 bases, leaving 8 bases not matched to a gene. CDR3 sequence: CASSSPTGTSSYEQYF. In DNA form, the CDR3 reads TGTGCCAGCAGCTCCCCCACCGGGACTAGCTCCTACGAGCAGTACTTC.

This sequence joins TRBV5-5 and TRBJ1-4; D unclear. The V end lost 0 bases, the J end lost 2 bases, and 8 bases lay between the germline ends. The CDR3 runs to 15 residues. The germline CDR1 and CDR2 sequences are SGHKS and YYEKEE (reference sequence). The CDR3 protein is CASSLAGGTNEKLFF. CDR3 coding DNA: TGTGCCAGCAGCTTGGCGGGAGGGACTAATGAAAAACTGTTTTTT.

This clone was detected only once. The chain is built from TRBV5-4 and TRBJ2-1, with 10 bases that match TRBD1. Germline CDR1 and CDR2: SGHNT and YYREEE (reference sequence). Losses at the gene ends were 4 bases for V and 5 bases for J; bases not matched to a gene: 6. The CDR3 consists of 15 residues. For the CDR3, the DNA is TGTGCCAGCAGCGGGGGACAGGGGCACGACAATGAGCAGTTCTTC. It codes for CASSGGQGHDNEQFF.

This clone has only one observation. The chain uses TRBV15 and TRBJ2-3, with TRBD1 as a possible D gene (6 bases). V dropped 2 bases and J dropped 2 bases, with 11 bases sitting between them. This CDR3 comprises 15 residues. Germline loops: CDR1 LNHNV, CDR2 YYDKDF (reference sequence). The DNA of the CDR3 is TGTGCCACCAGCAGAAACGGACAGCACACAGATACGCAGTATTTT. It translates to CATSRNGQHTDTQYF.

The chain joins TRBV30 to TRBJ2-7; weak D call: TRBD1 (6 bases). Per the germline V gene, CDR1 is GTSNPN and CDR2 is SVGIG (reference sequence). The CDR3 is 13 amino acids. Trimming took off 2 bases at V and 2 bases at J, with 10 bases between the two ends. The CDR3 DNA reads as TGTGCCTGGAGTAACCAGGGGCCCTACGAGCAGTACTTC. The encoded protein is CAWSNQGPYEQYF.

The chain combines TRBV6-5 with TRBJ2-2, with 7 bases that match TRBD1. CDR1 and CDR2 from the germline V gene are MNHEY and SVGAGI. The CDR3 consists of 14 residues. Trimming at V came to 6 bases and at J to 6 bases, leaving 7 bases not matched to a gene. CDR3 residues: CASSSTQGSGELFF. DNA for the CDR3: TGTGCCAGCAGCTCTACACAGGGGTCCGGGGAGCTGTTTTTT.

The rearrangement joins TRBV4-1 to TRBJ1-3; D uncertain. The V and J ends lost 4 bases and 0 bases respectively, with 10 bases between them. The CDR3 is 15 amino acids. CDR1 is MGHRA, CDR2 YSYEKL, per germline. The CDR3 is CASSRTVISGNTIYF. DNA for the CDR3: TGCGCCAGCAGCCGCACAGTAATCTCTGGAAACACCATATATTTT.

The rearrangement joins TRBV19 to TRBJ2-1, with 7 positions matching TRBD1. V lost 3 bases, J lost 7 bases, and 12 bases stayed unmatched. In germline, CDR1 is LNHDA, CDR2 SQIVND (reference sequence). This CDR3 has 16 residues. DNA of the CDR3: TGTGCCAGTAGTATCAGACAGGGCCAAGGAAGAAATGAGCAGTTCTTC. Its translation is CASSIRQGQGRNEQFF.

The gene calls are TRBV7-9 and TRBJ2-3; perhaps TRBD1 as D (7 bases). Germline V gene data show CDR1 as SEHNR and CDR2 as FQNEAQ (reference sequence). V was cut by 1 base and J by 2 bases, with 16 bases left in between. This CDR3 has 17 amino acids. CDR3 nucleotides: TGTGCCAGCAGCTTAGATGCGGGGACAGCGACCACAGATACGCAGTATTTT. This translates into CASSLDAGTATTDTQYF. The entire variable domain, with the rest obtained from reference TRBV7-9 and TRBJ2-3, is as follows: DTGVSQNPRHKITKRGQNVTFRCDPISEHNRLYWYRQTLGQGPEFLTYFQNEAQLEKSRLLSDRFSAERPKGSFSTLEIQRTEQGDSAMYLCASSLDAGTATTDTQYFGPGTRLTVL.